The 22 T cell receptor beta chains below were found in one sample sequenced in a study of cytomegalovirus exposure and HLA in healthy donors. Clones were sequenced by immunoSEQ multiplex PCR, and TCRdb holds only the in-frame ones, with some missing. The sample includes about 150,000 clones, about 89% of them seen just once. Sequenced input: PBMCs. The receptors here all came from a man aged 18 to 29 in good health and CMV-seronegative.

In its sample, this clone was seen once. In the same sample, other DNA sequences code for this CDR3. The chain carries TRBV9 and TRBJ2-3, with 7 bases aligning to TRBD2. The trim removed 0 bases at V and 1 base at J, leaving 5 bases unmatched. The germline CDR1 and CDR2 sequences are SGDLS and YYNGEE. The CDR3 is 16 residues long. This chain's CDR3 is CASSVGASGRTDTQYF. The CDR3 DNA follows: TGTGCCAGCAGCGTAGGGGCTAGCGGACGCACAGATACGCAGTATTTT. Filled out from reference TRBV9 and TRBJ2-3, the complete variable domain reads DSGVTQTPKHLITATGQRVTLRCSPRSGDLSVYWYQQSLDQGLQFLIQYYNGEERAKGNILERFSAQQFPDLHSELNLSSLELGDSALYFCASSVGASGRTDTQYFGPGTRLTVL.

This chain connects TRBV5-1 to TRBJ1-2; D is ambiguous. Germline CDR1 SGHRS, CDR2 YFSETQ. V dropped 5 bases and J dropped 6 bases, with 11 bases sitting between them. The CDR3 is 12 amino acids. The CDR3 coding sequence is TGCGCCAGCAGGGAGGGATTCGATGGCTACACCTTC. Translation gives CASREGFDGYTF.

The V call is TRBV13, the J call TRBJ2-7, with 7 positions matching TRBD1. This CDR3 is 14 amino acids long. CDR1 and CDR2 from the germline V gene are PRHDT and FYEKMQ (reference sequence). V was clipped by 5 bases and J by 0 bases; unmatched bases: 4. The CDR3 loop is CASSPRTGSYEQYF. As DNA, the CDR3 is TGTGCCAGCAGCCCTCGGACAGGCTCCTACGAGCAGTACTTC.

The chain carries TRBV19 and TRBJ1-1; TRBD1 matches 7 bases. This CDR3 comprises 17 residues. CDR1 and CDR2 (germline): LNHDA, SQIVND (reference sequence). V dropped 4 bases and J dropped 0; count of bases not matched to a gene: 11. The CDR3, as DNA: TGTGCCAGTAGTACCGACAGGGATTATGGTATGAACACTGAAGCTTTCTTT. It yields the protein CASSTDRDYGMNTEAFF.

The chain joins TRBV28 to TRBJ2-5; 13 bases map to TRBD2. V gave up 5 bases and J gave up 2 bases; unmatched junction bases: 17. The CDR3 has 20 residues. In germline, CDR1 is MDHEN, CDR2 SYDVKM. CDR3 DNA: TGTGCCAGCAGTCCTCCCGGGCAAGCGGGACTAGCGGGAAAGCAAGAGACCCAGTACTTC. Protein product: CASSPPGQAGLAGKQETQYF.

This chain joins TRBV7-9 and TRBJ2-7; 10 bases are shared with TRBD1. Trimming at V came to 4 bases and at J to 7 bases, leaving 10 bases not matched to a gene. Per germline, CDR1 SEHNR and CDR2 FQNEAQ (reference sequence). The CDR3 contains 15 residues. The CDR3 DNA sequence: TGTGCCAGCAGCTCGCGGGACAGGGGCGCAGGGGAGCAGTACTTC. Translation gives CASSSRDRGAGEQYF.

V and J are TRBV5-1 and TRBJ1-2, with no clear D. The CDR3 is made up of 15 amino acids. Trimming cost V 5 bases and J 3 bases, with 17 bases left between them. Germline loops: CDR1 SGHRS, CDR2 YFSETQ. The CDR3 loop reads CASSSQPGQDYGYTF. CDR3 in DNA: TGCGCCAGCAGTTCCCAGCCTGGGCAGGACTATGGCTACACCTTC.

This clone is a singleton in its sample. The chain joins TRBV7-2 to TRBJ2-5; no definite D call. V was pared by 5 bases and J by 2 bases, with 9 bases between. The germline V gene has CDR1 SGHTA and CDR2 FQGNSA. This CDR3 has 13 residues. DNA of the CDR3: TGTGCCAGCAGCCGAATGCGACAAGAGACCCAGTACTTC. Translating it yields CASSRMRQETQYF.

The chain couples TRBV6-1 to TRBJ1-2, with D possibly being TRBD1 (6 bases). The germline V gene has CDR1 MNHNS and CDR2 SASEGT. V lost 6 bases to trimming and J lost 2 bases, with 13 bases between them. This CDR3 comprises 14 residues. The CDR3 sequence is CASSRGGANYGYTF. The CDR3 nucleotides read TGTGCCAGCAGCCGCGGGGGGGCCAACTATGGCTACACCTTC.

The gene calls are TRBV27 and TRBJ2-3, with 9 bases identical to TRBD2. The germline V gene encodes CDR1 MNHEY and CDR2 SMNVEV (reference sequence). The V and J ends lost 4 bases and 2 bases, in that order; junction bases with no gene match: 4. The CDR3 sequence is 15 residues long. CDR3 residues: CASSSPSGNTDTQYF. The CDR3 coding sequence is TGTGCCAGCAGTTCGCCTAGCGGGAACACAGATACGCAGTATTTT.

V is TRBV9 and J is TRBJ1-1; possible D gene TRBD1, 6 bases. V lost 4 bases and J lost 0, with 10 bases in between. The CDR3 is made up of 14 amino acids. Germline CDR1 is SGDLS and CDR2 is YYNGEE. CDR3 sequence (DNA): TGTGCCAGCAGCCCTGGGGACATGAACACTGAAGCTTTCTTT. This encodes CASSPGDMNTEAFF. The full variable domain, its missing parts supplied by reference TRBV9 and TRBJ1-1, is DSGVTQTPKHLITATGQRVTLRCSPRSGDLSVYWYQQSLDQGLQFLIQYYNGEERAKGNILERFSAQQFPDLHSELNLSSLELGDSALYFCASSPGDMNTEAFFGQGTRLTVV.

V and J are TRBV27 and TRBJ2-7; D may be TRBD2 (5 bases). Germline V gene sequence: CDR1 MNHEY, CDR2 SMNVEV (reference sequence). CDR3 length equals 15 residues. Trimming shortened V by 0 bases and J by 2 bases, and 11 bases separated the two germline ends. CDR3 region: CASSLSGNRAYEQYV. CDR3 DNA sequence: TGTGCCAGCAGTTTATCCGGGAATAGGGCCTACGAGCAGTACGTC.

The rearrangement joins TRBV18 to TRBJ2-3, with 11 positions matching TRBD1. V was pared by 5 bases and J by 3 bases, with 13 bases of the junction left unmatched. CDR1 is KGHSH, CDR2 LQKENI, per germline. The length of the CDR3 is 18 residues. The CDR3 nucleotides read TGTGCCAGCTCAATATCGGGACAGGGGGTTTGGCAGACAGATACGCAGTATTTT. Protein product: CASSISGQGVWQTDTQYF.

This sequence joins TRBV5-1 and TRBJ2-3, with TRBD2 matching over 7 bases. Losses at the gene ends were 1 base for V and 4 bases for J; bases not matched to a gene: 0. This CDR3 contains 13 residues. Germline values: CDR1 SGHRS, CDR2 YFSETQ. The CDR3 DNA reads as TGCGCCAGCAGCTTGCGGGGGGCAGATACGCAGTATTTT. Residues: CASSLRGADTQYF. Looking up the rest from reference TRBV5-1 and TRBJ2-3 gives the full variable domain: KAGVTQTPRYLIKTRGQQVTLSCSPISGHRSVSWYQQTPGQGLQFLFEYFSETQRNKGNFPGRFSGRQFSNSRSEMNVSTLELGDSALYLCASSLRGADTQYFGPGTRLTVL.

This rearrangement joins TRBV11-1 to TRBJ2-7, with TRBD1 matching over 9 bases. Germline V gene lookup returns CDR1 SGHAT and CDR2 FQDESV (reference sequence). V lost 2 bases to trimming and J lost 3 bases; unmatched junction nucleotides: 5. This CDR3 has 15 residues. CDR3 amino acids: CASSLPGTGNYEQYF. The CDR3 DNA is TGTGCCAGCAGCTTACCAGGGACAGGGAACTACGAGCAGTACTTC.

A remark on this clone: At the DNA level, this CDR3 is encoded by other sequences in the same sample as well. The chain joins TRBV7-8 to TRBJ2-7; D is possibly TRBD1 (5 bases). The germline V and J ends were trimmed by 0 bases and 2 bases, with 5 bases remaining between them. Germline V gene data show CDR1 as SGHVS and CDR2 as FQNEAQ. The CDR3 is made up of 13 amino acids. This CDR3 is CASSLAGAYEQYV. CDR3 nucleotide sequence: TGTGCCAGCAGCTTAGCAGGGGCCTACGAGCAGTACGTC.

The chain links TRBV29-1 to TRBJ2-7; perhaps TRBD1 as D (6 bases). V lost 7 bases and J 4 bases, leaving 20 bases between the germline ends. Germline CDR1 is SQVTM and CDR2 is ANQGSEA. This CDR3 is built from 14 residues. The DNA of the CDR3 is TGCAGCGCCGGCGTACAGGGTATCCTTTACGAGCAGTACGTC. Amino acids: CSAGVQGILYEQYV.

The V and J genes are TRBV9 and TRBJ2-7; D gene unclear. Trimming removed 3 bases from V and 3 bases from J, with 10 bases in between. The CDR3 totals 13 residues. Germline CDR1 and CDR2: SGDLS and YYNGEE. CDR3 residues: CASSAEIRYEQYF. CDR3 bases: TGTGCCAGCAGCGCCGAGATTCGCTACGAGCAGTACTTC.

V usage is TRBV7-9 and J usage is TRBJ1-5; 10 bases are shared with TRBD1. Germline values: CDR1 SEHNR, CDR2 FQNEAQ (reference sequence). Trimming cost V 4 bases and J 7 bases; bases outside gene matches: 7. This CDR3 is built from 15 residues. The CDR3 DNA sequence: TGTGCCAGCAGCTCCCCCGGGACAGGGGAACAGCCCCAGCATTTT. It yields the protein CASSSPGTGEQPQHF.

This chain uses TRBV9 with TRBJ1-4, with a possible D match to TRBD1 (6 bases). Germline CDR1 is SGDLS and CDR2 is YYNGEE. This CDR3 has 15 amino acids. With 3 bases removed from V and 8 bases from J, the gap between germline ends came to 17 bases. CDR3 DNA sequence: TGTGCCAGCAGCGACTCGGCGGGGGCAGGAGAAAAACTGTTTTTT. This encodes CASSDSAGAGEKLFF.

The chain uses TRBV9 and TRBJ2-2; D is perhaps TRBD1 (6 bases). Germline CDR1 reads SGDLS; CDR2 reads YYNGEE. The CDR3 consists of 14 residues. DNA of the CDR3: TGTGCTACAAGCATGGGGGCGAGCACCGGGGAGCTGTTTTTT. This sequence encodes CATSMGASTGELFF. Full variable domain (missing parts from reference TRBV9 and TRBJ2-2): DSGVTQTPKHLITATGQRVTLRCSPRSGDLSVYWYQQSLDQGLQFLIQYYNGEERAKGNILERFSAQQFPDLHSELNLSSLELGDSALYFCATSMGASTGELFFGEGSRLTVL.

Comments on this clone: The sample holds other DNA sequences that translate to the same CDR3. The J gene is TRBJ1-3, the V gene TRBV5-1; 8 positions agree with TRBD1. V trimming: 7 bases; J trimming: 0 bases; junction bases outside the gene matches: 3. Germline V gene sequence: CDR1 SGHRS, CDR2 YFSETQ. This CDR3 spans 14 amino acids. The CDR3 loop reads CASSTGGSGNTIYF. CDR3 bases: TGCGCCAGCTCAACAGGGGGCTCTGGAAACACCATATATTTT.